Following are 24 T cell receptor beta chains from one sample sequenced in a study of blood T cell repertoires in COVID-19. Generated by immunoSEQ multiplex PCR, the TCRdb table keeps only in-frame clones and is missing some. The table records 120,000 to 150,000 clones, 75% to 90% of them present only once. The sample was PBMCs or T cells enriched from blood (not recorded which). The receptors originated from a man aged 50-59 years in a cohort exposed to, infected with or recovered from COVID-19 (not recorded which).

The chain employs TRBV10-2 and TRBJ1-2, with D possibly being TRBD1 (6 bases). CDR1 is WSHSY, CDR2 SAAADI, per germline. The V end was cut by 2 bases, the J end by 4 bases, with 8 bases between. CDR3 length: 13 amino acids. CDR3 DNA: TGCGCCAGCAGTGAGGGACAGCGCTATGGCTACACCTTC. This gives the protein CASSEGQRYGYTF.

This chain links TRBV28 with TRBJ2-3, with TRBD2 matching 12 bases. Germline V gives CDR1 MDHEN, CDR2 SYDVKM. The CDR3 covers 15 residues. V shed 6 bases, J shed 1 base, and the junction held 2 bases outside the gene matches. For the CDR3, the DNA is TGTGCCAGCAGCAGACTAGCGGGAGGCACAGATACGCAGTATTTT. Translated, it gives CASSRLAGGTDTQYF.

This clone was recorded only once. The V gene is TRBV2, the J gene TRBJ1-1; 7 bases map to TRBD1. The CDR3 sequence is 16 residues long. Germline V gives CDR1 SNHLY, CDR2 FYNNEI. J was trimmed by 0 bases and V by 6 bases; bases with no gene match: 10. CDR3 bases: TGTGCCAGCAGAGGACCGGGACAGCAAATGAACACTGAAGCTTTCTTT. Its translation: CASRGPGQQMNTEAFF.

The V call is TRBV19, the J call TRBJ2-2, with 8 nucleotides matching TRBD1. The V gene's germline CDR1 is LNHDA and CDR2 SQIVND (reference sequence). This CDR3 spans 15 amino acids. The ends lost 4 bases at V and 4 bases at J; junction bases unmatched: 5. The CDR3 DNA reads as TGTGCCAGTAGTAAGGACAGGGTCGGCACCGGGGAGCTGTTTTTT. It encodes CASSKDRVGTGELFF.

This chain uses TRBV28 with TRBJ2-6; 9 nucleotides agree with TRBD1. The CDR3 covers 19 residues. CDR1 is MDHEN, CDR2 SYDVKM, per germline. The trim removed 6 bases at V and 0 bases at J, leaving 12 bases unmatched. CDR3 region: CASSHGVGTGSSGANVLTF. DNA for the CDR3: TGTGCCAGCAGCCACGGTGTTGGGACAGGGTCCTCTGGGGCCAACGTCCTGACTTTC. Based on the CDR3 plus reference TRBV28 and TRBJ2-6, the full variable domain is DVKVTQSSRYLVKRTGEKVFLECVQDMDHENMFWYRQDPGLGLRLIYFSYDVKMKEKGDIPEGYSVSREKKERFSLILESASTNQTSMYLCASSHGVGTGSSGANVLTFGAGSRLTVL.

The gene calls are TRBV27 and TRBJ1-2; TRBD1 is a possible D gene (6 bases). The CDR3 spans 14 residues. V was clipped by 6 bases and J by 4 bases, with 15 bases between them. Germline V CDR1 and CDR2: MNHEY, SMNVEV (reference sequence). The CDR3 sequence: CASRGGGRGYGYTF. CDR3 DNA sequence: TGTGCCAGCAGGGGAGGGGGTAGGGGCTATGGCTACACCTTC.

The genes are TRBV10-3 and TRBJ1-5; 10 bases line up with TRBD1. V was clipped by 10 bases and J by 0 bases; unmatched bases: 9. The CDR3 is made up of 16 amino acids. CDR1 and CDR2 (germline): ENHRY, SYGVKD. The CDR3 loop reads CATSGTGVNSNQPQHF. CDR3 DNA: TGTGCCACTTCCGGGACAGGGGTAAATAGCAATCAGCCCCAGCATTTT.

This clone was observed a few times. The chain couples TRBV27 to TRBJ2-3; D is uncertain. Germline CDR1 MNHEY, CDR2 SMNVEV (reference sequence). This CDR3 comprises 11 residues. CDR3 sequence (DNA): TGTGCGTACCGGAGCACAGATACGCAGTATTTT. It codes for CAYRSTDTQYF.

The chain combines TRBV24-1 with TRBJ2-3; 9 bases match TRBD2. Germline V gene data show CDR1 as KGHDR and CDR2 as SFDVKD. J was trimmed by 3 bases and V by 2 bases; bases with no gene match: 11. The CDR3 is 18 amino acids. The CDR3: CATSDSDWTSERTDTQYF. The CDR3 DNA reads TGTGCCACCAGTGATTCGGACTGGACTAGCGAGAGGACAGATACGCAGTATTTT.

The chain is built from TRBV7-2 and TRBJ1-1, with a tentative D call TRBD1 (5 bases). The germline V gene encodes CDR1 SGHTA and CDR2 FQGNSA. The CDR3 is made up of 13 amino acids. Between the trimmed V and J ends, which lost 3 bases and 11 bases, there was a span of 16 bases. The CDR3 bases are TGTGCCAGCAGCTTCCGCGGGTCGGGGGTTGCTTTCTTT. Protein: CASSFRGSGVAFF.

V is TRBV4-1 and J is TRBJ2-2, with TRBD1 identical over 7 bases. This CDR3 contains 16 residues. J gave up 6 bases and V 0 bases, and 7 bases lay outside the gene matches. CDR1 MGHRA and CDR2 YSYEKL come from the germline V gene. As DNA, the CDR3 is TGCGCCAGCAGCCAAGATCCCTCACAGGGGCCCGGGGAGCTGTTTTTT. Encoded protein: CASSQDPSQGPGELFF.

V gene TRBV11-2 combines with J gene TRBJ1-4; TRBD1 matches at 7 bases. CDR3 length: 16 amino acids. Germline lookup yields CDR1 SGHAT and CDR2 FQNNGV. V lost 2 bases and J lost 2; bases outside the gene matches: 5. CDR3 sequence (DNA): TGTGCCAGCAGCTTACAAACAGGGGTCACTAATGAAAAACTGTTTTTT. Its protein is CASSLQTGVTNEKLFF.

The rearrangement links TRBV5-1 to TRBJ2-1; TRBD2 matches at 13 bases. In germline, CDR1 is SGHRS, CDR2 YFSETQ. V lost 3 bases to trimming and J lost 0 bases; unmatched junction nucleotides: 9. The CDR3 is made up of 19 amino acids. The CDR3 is CASSSPPGLAGVSYNEQFF. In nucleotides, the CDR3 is TGCGCCAGCAGCTCCCCCCCTGGACTAGCGGGAGTCTCCTACAATGAGCAGTTCTTC. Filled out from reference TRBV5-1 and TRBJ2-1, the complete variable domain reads KAGVTQTPRYLIKTRGQQVTLSCSPISGHRSVSWYQQTPGQGLQFLFEYFSETQRNKGNFPGRFSGRQFSNSRSEMNVSTLELGDSALYLCASSSPPGLAGVSYNEQFFGPGTRLTVL.

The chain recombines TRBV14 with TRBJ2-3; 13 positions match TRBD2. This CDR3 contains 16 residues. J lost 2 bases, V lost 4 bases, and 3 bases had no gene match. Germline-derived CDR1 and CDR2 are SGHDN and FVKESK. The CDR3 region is CASSPGTSGITDTQYF. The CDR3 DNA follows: TGTGCCAGCAGCCCTGGGACTAGCGGGATCACAGATACGCAGTATTTT.

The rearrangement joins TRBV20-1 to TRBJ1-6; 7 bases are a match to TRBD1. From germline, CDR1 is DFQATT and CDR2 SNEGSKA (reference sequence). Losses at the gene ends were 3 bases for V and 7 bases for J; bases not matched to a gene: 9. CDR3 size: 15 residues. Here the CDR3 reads CSASDPGTVNSPLHF. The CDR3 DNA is TGCAGTGCTAGTGACCCCGGGACAGTAAATTCACCCCTCCACTTT.

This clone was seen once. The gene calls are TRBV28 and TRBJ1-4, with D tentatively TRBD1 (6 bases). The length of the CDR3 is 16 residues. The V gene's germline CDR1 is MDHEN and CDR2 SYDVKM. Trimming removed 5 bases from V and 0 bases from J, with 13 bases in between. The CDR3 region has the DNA TGTGCCAGCAGTCCCGGACAGTATGCAACTAATGAAAAACTGTTTTTT. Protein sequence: CASSPGQYATNEKLFF.

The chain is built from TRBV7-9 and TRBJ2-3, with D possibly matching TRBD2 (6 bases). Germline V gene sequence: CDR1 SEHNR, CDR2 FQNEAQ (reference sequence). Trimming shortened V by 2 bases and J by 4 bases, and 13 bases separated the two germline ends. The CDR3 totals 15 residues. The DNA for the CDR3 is TGTGCCAGCAGCTTACTAGCGCCGGGGGCAGATACGCAGTATTTT. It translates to CASSLLAPGADTQYF.

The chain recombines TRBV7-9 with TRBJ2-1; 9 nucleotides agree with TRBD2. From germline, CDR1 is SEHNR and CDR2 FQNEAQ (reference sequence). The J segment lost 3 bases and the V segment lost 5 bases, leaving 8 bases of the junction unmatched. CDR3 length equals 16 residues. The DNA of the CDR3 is TGTGCCAGCAGCCAGGGACTAGCCCTTATCTACAATGAGCAGTTCTTC. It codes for CASSQGLALIYNEQFF.

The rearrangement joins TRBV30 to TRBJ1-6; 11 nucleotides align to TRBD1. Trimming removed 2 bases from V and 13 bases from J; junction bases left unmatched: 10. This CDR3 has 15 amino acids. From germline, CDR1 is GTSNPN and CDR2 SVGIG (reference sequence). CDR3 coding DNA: TGTGCCTGGAGTCCCGGACAGGGGGCGGGTTTCCCCCTCCACTTT. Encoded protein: CAWSPGQGAGFPLHF.

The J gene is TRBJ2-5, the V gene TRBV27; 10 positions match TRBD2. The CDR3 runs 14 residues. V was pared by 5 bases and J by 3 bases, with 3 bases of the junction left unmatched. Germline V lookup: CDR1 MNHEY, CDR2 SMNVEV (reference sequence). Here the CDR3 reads CASSPLAGEETQYF. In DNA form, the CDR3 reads TGTGCCAGCAGTCCCCTAGCGGGAGAAGAGACCCAGTACTTC.

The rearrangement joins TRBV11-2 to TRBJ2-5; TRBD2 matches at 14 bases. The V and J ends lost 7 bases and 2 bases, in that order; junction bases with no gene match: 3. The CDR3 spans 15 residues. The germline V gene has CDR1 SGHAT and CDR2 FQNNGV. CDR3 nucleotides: TGTGCCAGCAAGGGACTAGCGGGGGAGCAAGAGACCCAGTACTTC. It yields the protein CASKGLAGEQETQYF.

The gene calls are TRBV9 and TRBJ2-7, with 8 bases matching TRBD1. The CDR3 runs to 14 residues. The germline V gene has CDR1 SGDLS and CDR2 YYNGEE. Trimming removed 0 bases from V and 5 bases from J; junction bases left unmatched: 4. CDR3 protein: CASSVEDREDEQYF. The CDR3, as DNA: TGTGCCAGCAGCGTAGAGGACAGGGAGGACGAGCAGTACTTC.

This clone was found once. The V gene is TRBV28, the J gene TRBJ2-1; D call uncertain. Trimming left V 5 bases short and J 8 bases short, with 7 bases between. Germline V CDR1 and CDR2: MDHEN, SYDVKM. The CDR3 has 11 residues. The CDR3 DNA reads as TGTGCCAGCAGTACTATCTATGAGCAGTTCTTC. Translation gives CASSTIYEQFF.

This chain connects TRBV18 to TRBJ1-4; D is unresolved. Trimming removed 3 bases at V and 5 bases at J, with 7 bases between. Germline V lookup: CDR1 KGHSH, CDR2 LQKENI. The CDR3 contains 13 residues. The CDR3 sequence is CASSPRGNEKLFF. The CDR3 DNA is TGTGCCAGCTCACCTCGAGGGAATGAAAAACTGTTTTTT.